The rows below give T cell receptor beta chains drawn from one sample of a study of CXCR3-negative and CXCR3-positive naive CD8 T cells. From its re-call of the 5' RACE reads, TCRdb lists each CDR3 protein once, without DNA. In all, the sample yields about 5,200 distinct CDR3 sequences. The material sequenced was naive CXCR3+ CD8+ T cells from blood. The receptors were sampled from a human donor in good health. Some clones in this sample may be carry-over from other donors' samples. CDR3s include the opening cysteine and the closing phenylalanine or tryptophan. A row's size may be missing; if present it is once, few, many or a size class.

len	abundance	v_gene	j_gene	CDR3aa
11	medium-sized	TRBV25-1	TRBJ2-1	CASIGSNEQFF
14	NA	TRBV11-3	TRBJ1-2	CASSLLPGPDGYTF
16	NA	TRBV18	TRBJ2-2	CASSRGTGGDTGELFF
14	medium-sized	TRBV25-1	TRBJ2-7	CASKASRDDDEQYF
14	medium-sized	TRBV12-3/TRBV12-4	TRBJ2-3	CASSFGSSPNTQYF
15	medium-sized	TRBV5-1	TRBJ2-3	CASSQGGSSTDTQYF
13	medium-sized	TRBV29-1	TRBJ2-1	CSVELAGYNEQFF
14	NA	TRBV7-6	TRBJ2-1	CASSLLAGTAEQFF
15	NA	TRBV19	TRBJ2-4	CASSIASGQKNIQYF
16	NA	TRBV5-4	TRBJ2-7	CASSSVAGTGAYEQYF
17	large	TRBV27	TRBJ2-7	CASSLSTSALELAEQYF
15	medium-sized	TRBV5-1	TRBJ2-1	CASSLGQGVGNEQFF
14	NA	TRBV29-1	TRBJ2-1	CSVLETSGYNEQFF
16	medium-sized	TRBV11-3	TRBJ2-1	CASSHLRDYSYNEQFF
11	medium-sized	TRBV13	TRBJ2-1	CASSFKSEQFF
13	NA	TRBV2	TRBJ2-5	CASSDGIQETQYF
16	NA	TRBV5-1	TRBJ2-1	CASSLNSGRAWNEQFF
12	medium-sized	TRBV29-1	TRBJ1-1	CSVVQVNTEAFF
15	medium-sized	TRBV29-1	TRBJ2-2	CSVEDLERNTGELFF
18	medium-sized	TRBV6-5	TRBJ2-2	CASSYYPMTGLNTGELFF
15	NA	TRBV14	TRBJ2-2	CASSILAGVSGELFF
15	medium-sized	TRBV29-1	TRBJ2-1	CSVELDGKPISEQFF
15	NA	TRBV7-9	TRBJ2-1	CASSYPGSSYNEQFF
15	NA	TRBV11-2	TRBJ2-2	CASSLGLAGTGELFF
12	medium-sized	TRBV29-1	TRBJ2-7	CSVGTNSYEQYF
13	medium-sized	TRBV29-1	TRBJ2-1	CSGLGGAYNEQFF
15	NA	TRBV9	TRBJ2-1	CASSVADTTYNEQFF
12	NA	TRBV19	TRBJ1-2	CASTDTGYGYTF
17	NA	TRBV7-3	TRBJ2-2	CASSNGTSGMDTGELFF
13	medium-sized	TRBV5-1	TRBJ1-1	CASRTGDFTEAFF
13	medium-sized	TRBV29-1	TRBJ2-7	CSGRQGTGYEQYF
17	medium-sized	TRBV4-2	TRBJ1-3	CASSQVSGEHSGNTIYF
16	medium-sized	TRBV6-5	TRBJ1-1	CASSYALGSMNTEAFF
14	NA	TRBV29-1	TRBJ2-3	CSVGGLAAADTQYF
16	NA	TRBV7-8	TRBJ2-7	CASSLATAGGSREQYF
13	medium-sized	TRBV30	TRBJ2-7	CAWSPGGPNEQYF